This TCR beta chain was sequenced for a study of blood T cell repertoires in COVID-19. Study-level background: Material from acute and convalescent COVID-19 was sourced from the United States, Italy and Spain.

The participants were between about 18 and 90 years old and came from roughly 24 US areas. Clinical histories supplied by participants themselves formed the basis of cohort assignment. Donors of Cohort 3 who recovered were those that had two negative PCRs, clearance, or symptom resolution. CDR1 SQVTM and CDR2 ANQGSEA come from the germline V gene. J was trimmed by 2 bases and V by 4 bases; bases with no gene match: 6. This CDR3 is built from 14 residues. Here immunoSEQ multiplex PCR was the method, and the copy in TCRdb shows in-frame clones only, minus some. The sample lists a few hundred thousand clones; 65% to 90% were seen once. This clone was detected only a few times.

The rearrangement uses TRBV29-1 and TRBJ1-2, with 8 bases lining up with TRBD1. Sequencing was performed on PBMCs or T cells enriched from blood (not recorded which). This receptor was obtained from a man aged 25-45 years who had recovered from COVID-19. Written as DNA, the CDR3 is TGCAGCGTTGTCCAGGGGGCGCGGAACTATGGCTACACCTTC. Its protein product is CSVVQGARNYGYTF.